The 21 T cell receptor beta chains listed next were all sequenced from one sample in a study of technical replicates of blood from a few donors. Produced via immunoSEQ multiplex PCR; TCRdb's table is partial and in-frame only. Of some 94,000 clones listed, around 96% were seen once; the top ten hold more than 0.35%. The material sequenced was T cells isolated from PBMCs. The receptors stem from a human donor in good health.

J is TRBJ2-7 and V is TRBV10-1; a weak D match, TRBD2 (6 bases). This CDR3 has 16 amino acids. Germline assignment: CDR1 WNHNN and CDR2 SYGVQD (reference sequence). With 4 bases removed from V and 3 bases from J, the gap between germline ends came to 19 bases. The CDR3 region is CASSGNRGSKSYEQYF. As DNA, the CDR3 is TGCGCCAGCAGTGGGAATCGGGGGAGCAAGAGCTACGAGCAGTACTTC.

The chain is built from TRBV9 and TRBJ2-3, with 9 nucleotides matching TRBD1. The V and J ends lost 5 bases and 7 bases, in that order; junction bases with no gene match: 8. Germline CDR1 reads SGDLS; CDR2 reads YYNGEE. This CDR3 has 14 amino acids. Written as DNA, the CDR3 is TGTGCCAGCAGTGCCAGACAGGGGGGGTATACGCAGTATTTT. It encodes CASSARQGGYTQYF.

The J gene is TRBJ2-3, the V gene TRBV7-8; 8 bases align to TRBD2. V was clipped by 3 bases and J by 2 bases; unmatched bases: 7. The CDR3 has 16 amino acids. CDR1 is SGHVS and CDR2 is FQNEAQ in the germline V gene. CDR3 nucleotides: TGTGCCAGCAGCTTCTCGACTAGCGACAACACAGATACGCAGTATTTT. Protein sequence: CASSFSTSDNTDTQYF.

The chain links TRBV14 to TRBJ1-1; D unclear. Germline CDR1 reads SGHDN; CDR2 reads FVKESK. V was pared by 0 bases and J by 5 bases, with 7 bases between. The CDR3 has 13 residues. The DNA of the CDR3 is TGTGCCAGCAGCCAAGAACGGGTTACTGAAGCTTTCTTT. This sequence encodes CASSQERVTEAFF.

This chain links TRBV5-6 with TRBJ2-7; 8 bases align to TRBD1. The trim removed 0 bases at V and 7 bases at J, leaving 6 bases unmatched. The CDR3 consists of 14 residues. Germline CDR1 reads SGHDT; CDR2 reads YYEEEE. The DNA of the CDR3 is TGTGCCAGCAGCTTGGATCAGGGGGCAAGGGAGCAGTACTTC. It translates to CASSLDQGAREQYF.

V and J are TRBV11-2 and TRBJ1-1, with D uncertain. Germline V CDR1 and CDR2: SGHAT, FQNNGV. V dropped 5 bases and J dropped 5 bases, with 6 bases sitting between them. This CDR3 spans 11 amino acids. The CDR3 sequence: CASSPRTEAFF. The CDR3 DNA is TGTGCCAGCAGCCCCCGTACTGAAGCTTTCTTT.

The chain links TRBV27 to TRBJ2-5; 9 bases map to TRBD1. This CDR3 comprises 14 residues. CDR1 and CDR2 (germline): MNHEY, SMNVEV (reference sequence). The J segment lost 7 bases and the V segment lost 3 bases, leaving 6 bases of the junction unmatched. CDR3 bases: TGTGCCAGCAGTTTGGGACAGGGAGGTGGGACCCAGTACTTC. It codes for CASSLGQGGGTQYF.

CDR3 loop: CASSLRVRTGELFF. DNA for the CDR3: TGTGCCAGCAGCTTGCGGGTTCGTACCGGGGAGCTGTTTTTT. The chain recombines TRBV5-6 with TRBJ2-2; D is unresolved. Germline CDR1 SGHDT, CDR2 YYEEEE. V lost 1 base to trimming and J lost 5 bases, with 9 bases between them. CDR3 length equals 14 residues.

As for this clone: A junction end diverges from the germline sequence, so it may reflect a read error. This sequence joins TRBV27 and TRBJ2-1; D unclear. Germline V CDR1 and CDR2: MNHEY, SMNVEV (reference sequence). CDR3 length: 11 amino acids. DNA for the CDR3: TGTGCCAGCAATCACCCTGGCTCCCAGATCTTC. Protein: CASNHPGSQIF.

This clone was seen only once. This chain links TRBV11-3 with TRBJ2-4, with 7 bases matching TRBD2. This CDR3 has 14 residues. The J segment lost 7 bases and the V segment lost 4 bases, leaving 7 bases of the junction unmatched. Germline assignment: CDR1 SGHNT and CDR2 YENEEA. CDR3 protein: CASSSGRGTNIQYF. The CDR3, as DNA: TGTGCCAGCAGCTCTGGGCGGGGGACCAACATTCAGTACTTC.

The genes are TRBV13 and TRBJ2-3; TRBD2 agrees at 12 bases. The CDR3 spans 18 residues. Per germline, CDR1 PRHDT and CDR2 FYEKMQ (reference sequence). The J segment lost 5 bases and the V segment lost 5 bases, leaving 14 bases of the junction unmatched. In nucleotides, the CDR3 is TGTGCCAGCAGCCCCACAGGGATTGTGGGACTAGCGGGAGATACGCAGTATTTT. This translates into CASSPTGIVGLAGDTQYF.

The CDR3 reads CASSTYSGSRTDTQYF. The DNA for the CDR3 is TGTGCCAGTAGTACCTATAGCGGGAGTCGTACAGATACGCAGTATTTT. The V and J genes are TRBV19 and TRBJ2-3; TRBD2 agrees at 9 bases. The CDR3 runs 16 residues. In germline, CDR1 is LNHDA, CDR2 SQIVND (reference sequence). V was pared by 4 bases and J by 3 bases, with 8 bases of the junction left unmatched.

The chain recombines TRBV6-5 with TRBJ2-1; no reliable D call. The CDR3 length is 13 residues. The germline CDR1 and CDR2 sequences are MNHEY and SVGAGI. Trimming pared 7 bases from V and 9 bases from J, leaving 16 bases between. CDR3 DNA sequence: TGTGCCAGCATAATGGCGATTACGGGTGAGCAGTTCTTC. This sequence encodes CASIMAITGEQFF.

This CDR3 reads CASSIDLSPETQYF. The DNA of the CDR3 is TGTGCCAGTAGTATAGATCTCAGTCCGGAGACCCAGTACTTC. The rearrangement joins TRBV19 to TRBJ2-5; D unresolved. CDR3 size: 14 residues. V dropped 0 bases and J dropped 5 bases, with 10 bases sitting between them. Germline CDR1 is LNHDA and CDR2 is SQIVND (reference sequence).

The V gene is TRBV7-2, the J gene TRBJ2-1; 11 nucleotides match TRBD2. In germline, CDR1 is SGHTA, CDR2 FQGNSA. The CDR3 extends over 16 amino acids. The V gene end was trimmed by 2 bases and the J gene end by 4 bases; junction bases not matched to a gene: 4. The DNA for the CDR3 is TGTGCCAGCAGCTTACTAGCGGGAGGAAGTTACAATGAGCAGTTCTTC. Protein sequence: CASSLLAGGSYNEQFF.

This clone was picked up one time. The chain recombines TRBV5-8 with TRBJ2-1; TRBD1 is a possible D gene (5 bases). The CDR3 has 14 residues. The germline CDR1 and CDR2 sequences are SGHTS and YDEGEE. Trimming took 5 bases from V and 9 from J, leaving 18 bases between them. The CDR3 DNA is TGTGCCAGCAGGACAGCCTCCCACTACGGTGAGCAGTTCTTC. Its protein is CASRTASHYGEQFF.

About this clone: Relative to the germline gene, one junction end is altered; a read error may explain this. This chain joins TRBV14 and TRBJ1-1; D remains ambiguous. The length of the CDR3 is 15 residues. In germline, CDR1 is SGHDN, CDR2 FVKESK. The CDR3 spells CASSQDLTPNAEAFF. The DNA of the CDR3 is TGTGCCAGCAGCCAAGATCTAACCCCGAACGCTGAAGCTTTCTTT.

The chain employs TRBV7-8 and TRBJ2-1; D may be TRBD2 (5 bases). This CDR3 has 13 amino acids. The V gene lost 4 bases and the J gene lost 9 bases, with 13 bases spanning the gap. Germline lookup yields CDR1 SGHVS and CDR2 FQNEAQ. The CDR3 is CASSSQAAGEQFF. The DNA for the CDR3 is TGTGCCAGCAGCTCACAAGCGGCGGGTGAGCAGTTCTTC.

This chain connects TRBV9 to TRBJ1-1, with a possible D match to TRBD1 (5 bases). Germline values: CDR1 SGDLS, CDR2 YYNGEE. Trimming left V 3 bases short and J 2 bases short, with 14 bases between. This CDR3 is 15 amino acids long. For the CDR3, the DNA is TGTGCCAGCAGCGCCAGTCCGGGGGGAAACACTGAAGCTTTCTTT. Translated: CASSASPGGNTEAFF.

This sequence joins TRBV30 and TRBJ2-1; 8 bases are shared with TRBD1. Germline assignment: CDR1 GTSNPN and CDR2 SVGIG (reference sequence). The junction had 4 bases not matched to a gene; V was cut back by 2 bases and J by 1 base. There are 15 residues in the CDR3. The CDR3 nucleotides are TGTGCCTGGAGTACTACAGGGGGATCCTACAATGAGCAGTTCTTC. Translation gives CAWSTTGGSYNEQFF.

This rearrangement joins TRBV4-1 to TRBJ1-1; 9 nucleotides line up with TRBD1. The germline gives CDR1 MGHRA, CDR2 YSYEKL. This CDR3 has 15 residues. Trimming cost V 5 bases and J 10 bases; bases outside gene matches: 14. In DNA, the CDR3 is TGCGCCAGCAGCGAAGGCCTTGGGACAGGGAGGCGAGCTTTCTTT. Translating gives CASSEGLGTGRRAFF.